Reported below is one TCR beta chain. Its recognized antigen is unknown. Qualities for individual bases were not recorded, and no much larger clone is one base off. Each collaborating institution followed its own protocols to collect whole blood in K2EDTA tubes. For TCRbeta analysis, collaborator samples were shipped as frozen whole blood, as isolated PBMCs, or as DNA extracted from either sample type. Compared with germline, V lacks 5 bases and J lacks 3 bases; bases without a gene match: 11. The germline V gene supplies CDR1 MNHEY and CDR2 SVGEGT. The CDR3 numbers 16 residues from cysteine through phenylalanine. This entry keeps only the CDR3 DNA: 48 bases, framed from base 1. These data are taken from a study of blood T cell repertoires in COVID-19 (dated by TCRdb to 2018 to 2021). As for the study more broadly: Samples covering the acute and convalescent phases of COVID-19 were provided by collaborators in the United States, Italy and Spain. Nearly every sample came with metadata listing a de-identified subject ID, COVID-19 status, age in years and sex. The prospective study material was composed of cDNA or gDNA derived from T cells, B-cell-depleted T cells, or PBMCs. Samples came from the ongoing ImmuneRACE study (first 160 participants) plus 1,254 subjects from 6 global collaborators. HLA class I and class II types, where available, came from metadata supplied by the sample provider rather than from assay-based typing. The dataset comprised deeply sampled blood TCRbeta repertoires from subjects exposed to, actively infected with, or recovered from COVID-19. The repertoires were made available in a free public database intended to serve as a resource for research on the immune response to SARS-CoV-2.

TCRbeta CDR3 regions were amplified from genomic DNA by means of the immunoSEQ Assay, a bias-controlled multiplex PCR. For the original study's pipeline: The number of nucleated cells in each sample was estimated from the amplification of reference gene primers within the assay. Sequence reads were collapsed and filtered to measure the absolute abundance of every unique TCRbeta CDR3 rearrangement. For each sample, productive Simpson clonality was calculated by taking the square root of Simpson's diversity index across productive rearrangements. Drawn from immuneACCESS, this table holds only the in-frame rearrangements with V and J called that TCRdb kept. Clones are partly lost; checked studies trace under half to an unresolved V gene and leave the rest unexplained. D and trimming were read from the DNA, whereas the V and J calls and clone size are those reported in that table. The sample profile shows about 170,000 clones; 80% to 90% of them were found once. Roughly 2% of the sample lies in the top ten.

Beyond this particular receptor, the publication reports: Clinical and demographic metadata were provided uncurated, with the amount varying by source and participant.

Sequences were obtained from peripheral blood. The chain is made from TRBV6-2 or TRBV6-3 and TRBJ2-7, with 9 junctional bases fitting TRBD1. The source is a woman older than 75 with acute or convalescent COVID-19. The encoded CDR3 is CASSLKGTGFGYEQYF. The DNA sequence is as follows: TGTGCCAGCAGTCTAAAGGGGACAGGGTTTGGCTACGAGCAGTACTTC.